This T cell receptor beta chain derives from a study of vaccination and CD4 T cells after COVID-19 (dated by TCRdb to the early 2020s). Looking at the study overall: The convalescent cohort comprised six males and four females, including two Hispanic individuals, seven Caucasians, two Asians and one multiracial person. Participants got two doses of the Pfizer-BioNTech BNT162b2 vaccine (n=8) or two doses of the Moderna mRNA-1273 vaccine (n=2). Post-COVID blood samples from convalescent patients were collected a median of approximately 100 days after diagnosis, with a range of roughly 30 to 170 days. Post-vaccine blood samples were taken a median of around 70 days after the second vaccine dose, with a range of roughly 13 to 250 days. For stimulating the cultures, overlapping spike peptide pools were used, derived from SARS-CoV-2 as well as from the common cold coronaviruses HCoV-NL63, HCoV-OC43 and HCoV-229E. Control cultures received a CEFX viral epitope pool as the positive control, an HIV-1 Nef peptide pool as the negative control, or no peptide. In roughly nine COVID-19 convalescent patients and a handful of infection-naive healthy vaccine recipients, the spike-specific CD4+ TCR repertoire before mRNA vaccination was compared with the repertoire after mRNA vaccination. At the TCR clonotype level, an earlier paper using these donors assessed memory CD4+ T cell crossreactivity between SARS-CoV-2 and common cold coronavirus spike proteins. Results and caveats for the whole study, not just this receptor: The number of convalescent patients in the study was relatively small, and the study did not examine early timepoints following natural infection. An increase in the median number of SARS-CoV-2-reactive clonotypes from approximately 20 after infection to a few dozen after vaccination was observed, but the change was not found to be significant. In convalescent patients, a median around 90% of post-vaccine SARS-CoV-2-reactive clones were detected only after vaccination, suggesting vaccine-specific priming. Nearly all vaccine-specific clones in convalescent patients (304 of 307) were mono-reactive for SARS-CoV-2 spike rather than cross-reactive with common cold coronaviruses.

The treatment or condition label of this sample denotes: approximately nine-day PBMC culture with coronavirus spike peptide pools or control peptides (ViraFEST assay). CD4+ T cells from unexposed donors were collected before the COVID-19 pandemic (2011-2018). The ViraFEST assay, used in the study, expanded antigen-specific T cells with peptide pools and then identified the expanded clonotypes through TCR sequencing. Over 1.5 million PBMCs per well were cultured in IMDM with roughly 4.8% human AB serum and approximately 10 IU/ml IL-2, plus 10 ug/ml peptide pools. Half of the culture medium was replaced with fresh IL-2-containing medium on days 3 and 7. Once the cells had been in culture for about 10 days, the EasySep CD4+ T cell isolation kit was used to isolate CD4+ T cells by negative selection. As cell numbers permitted, CD4+ T cells from unexposed donors were tested for reactivity to SARS-CoV-2 S and N and to four common cold coronavirus spike pools. Ficoll-Paque Plus gradient centrifugation was used to isolate PBMCs from whole blood, and the isolated PBMCs were then either used fresh or cryopreserved at -140C. Each culture condition was generally run in triplicate wells. Leukapheresis product for the unexposed donors was bought commercially.

Library method: PCR. DNA from cultured CD4+ T cells underwent TCR sequencing with the Oncomine TCR Beta short-read assay at the Johns Hopkins FTIC core. Genomic DNA was extracted from the cultured CD4+ T cells with the QIAamp micro DNA kit. The Oncomine TCR Beta libraries from cultured CD4+ T cells were pooled using unique dual indexes and then sequenced on an Illumina iSeq 100. The authors' analysis ran thus. Non-productive sequences were removed, and CDR3s that did not start with C, did not end with F or W, or were shorter than 7 amino acids were discarded. Antigen-specific clonotypes were identified using the MANAFEST web application through comparison of peptide-stimulated wells with reference and other culture wells. To be called positive, a clone needed an FDR below 0.05, an odds ratio above 5, and a productive frequency above 0.1% in at least two of three replicate wells. Clonotypes that were significantly expanded in both SARS-CoV-2 spike wells and at least one common cold coronavirus spike condition were defined as cross-reactive. Using R version 3.6.1, CDR3 homology was evaluated through Levenshtein distances (stringdist) along with unrooted phylogenetic trees (ape). TCRdb reprocessed the public reads (quality trimming at Q25 with fastp, clone calling with MiXCR) and kept in-frame beta chains. Rows with a matching CDR3 protein are joined into one entry that keeps the most common DNA and genes. None of the V and J calls come from the authors' own analysis; TCRdb made them. This sample is represented by 7,500 to 9,500 distinct CDR3 sequences; approximately 40% of them were singletons. 20% of the sample is held by the ten biggest clonotypes.

CDR1 MRHNA and CDR2 SNTAGT are derived from the germline V gene. Measured from the cysteine to the phenylalanine, the CDR3 is 18 residues long. Solely the CDR3 DNA is kept, with 54 bases framed from the first base. Unmatched junction bases come to 17, with V trimmed by 5 bases and J by 7 bases. This clonotype showed up just a few times. No cognate antigen has been identified for it. Per-base quality was not reported, and no clone a single base away is much larger than it. The sequence was collected from a human donor in good health. Sequences were obtained from CD4+ T cells from blood, cultured in vitro. The chain is assembled from TRBV6-4 and TRBJ1-6; 7 middle bases align to TRBD1. The DNA is as follows: TGTGCCAGCAGTCGGGACAGCCCTGAAAGTCGTTCGAATTCACCCCTCCACTTT. Its product reads: CASSRDSPESRSNSPLHF.